The 10 T cell receptor beta chains below all came from one sample that was sequenced in a study of blood T cell repertoires in COVID-19. Assay: immunoSEQ multiplex PCR; the TCRdb copy retains only in-frame clones and omits some. Of 85,000 to 100,000 clones in the sample, about 70% were seen once. Specimen: peripheral blood. The receptors derive from a woman aged 55-70 years in a cohort sampled during active or convalescent COVID-19.

V is TRBV18 and J is TRBJ2-5; 15 nucleotides agree with TRBD2. CDR1 and CDR2 from the germline V gene are KGHSH and LQKENI. V gave up 3 bases and J gave up 4 bases; unmatched junction bases: 9. The length of the CDR3 is 18 residues. CDR3 residues: CASSPNLGLAGGRETQYF. CDR3 coding DNA: TGTGCCAGCTCACCGAACTTGGGACTAGCGGGGGGCCGAGAGACCCAGTACTTC.

The CDR3 sequence: CASSFDAGAGYTF. For the CDR3, the DNA is TGTGCCAGCAGCTTCGACGCAGGGGCTGGCTACACCTTC. The rearrangement uses TRBV7-3 and TRBJ1-2; tentatively, D is TRBD1 (6 bases). Per the germline V gene, CDR1 is SGHTA and CDR2 is FQGTGA. Deletions cut 3 bases from V and 7 bases from J, with 12 bases between. The CDR3 covers 13 residues. The full variable domain, completed using reference TRBV7-3 and TRBJ1-2, is GAGVSQTPSNKVTEKGKYVELRCDPISGHTALYWYRQSLGQGPEFLIYFQGTGAADDSGLPNDRFFAVRPEGSVSTLKIQRTERGDSAVYLCASSFDAGAGYTFGSGTRLTVV.

This clone appeared once. The rearrangement uses TRBV9 and TRBJ2-7, with TRBD1 identical over 7 bases. CDR1 and CDR2 (germline): SGDLS, YYNGEE. The CDR3 runs 16 residues. V gave up 4 bases and J gave up 2 bases; unmatched junction bases: 12. The CDR3 protein is CASSLSGDRPPYEQYF. As DNA, the CDR3 is TGTGCCAGCAGCCTCTCAGGGGACAGACCTCCCTACGAGCAGTACTTC.

This CDR3 is CASSEQVGGVADTQYF. CDR3 nucleotides: TGTGCCAGCAGCGAGCAGGTGGGCGGGGTTGCAGATACGCAGTATTTT. V is TRBV9 and J is TRBJ2-3; D may be TRBD2 (6 bases). Germline CDR1 and CDR2: SGDLS and YYNGEE. There are 16 residues in the CDR3. The V end lost 3 bases, the J end lost 4 bases, and 18 bases lay between the germline ends.

This chain joins TRBV15 and TRBJ2-3, with 8 nucleotides matching TRBD2. V lost 0 bases and J lost 1; bases outside the gene matches: 6. Germline V gene sequence: CDR1 LNHNV, CDR2 YYDKDF (reference sequence). The CDR3 spans 17 residues. CDR3 region: CATSRDYAGGGTDTQYF. Written as DNA, the CDR3 is TGTGCCACCAGCAGAGATTATGCGGGGGGCGGCACAGATACGCAGTATTTT.

The chain has TRBV7-2 and TRBJ2-3, with 14 bases that match TRBD2. Germline lookup yields CDR1 SGHTA and CDR2 FQGNSA. CDR3 length: 16 residues. With 5 bases clipped from V and 6 bases from J, the junction kept 7 bases outside the gene matches. CDR3 loop: CASSPRTSGGQDTQYF. For the CDR3, the DNA is TGTGCCAGCAGCCCAAGGACTAGCGGGGGGCAGGATACGCAGTATTTT.

The rearrangement links TRBV3-1 (or the pseudogene TRBV3-2) to TRBJ1-3; no definite D call. V lost 0 bases and J 2 bases, leaving 11 bases between the germline ends. This CDR3 has 16 residues. Germline loops: CDR1 LGHDT, CDR2 YNNKEL (reference sequence). The chain's CDR3 is CASSQDRGFAGNTIYF. The CDR3 DNA is TGTGCCAGCAGCCAAGATCGCGGGTTCGCTGGAAACACCATATATTTT.

The V gene is TRBV3-1 (or the pseudogene TRBV3-2), the J gene TRBJ2-5; TRBD2 matches 7 bases. V dropped 1 base and J dropped 1; count of bases not matched to a gene: 9. Per the germline V gene, CDR1 is LGHDT and CDR2 is YNNKEL (reference sequence). The CDR3 totals 17 residues. DNA of the CDR3: TGTGCCAGCAGCCAAGGTGGGGGGGGGAAGAGCCAAGAGACCCAGTACTTC. Protein sequence: CASSQGGGGKSQETQYF.

This clone was detected a few times. As DNA, the CDR3 is TGTGCCAGCAGCCGAGACAGGATGAGCTCCTATAATTCACCCCTCCACTTT. Protein: CASSRDRMSSYNSPLHF. The genes are TRBV3-1 (or the pseudogene TRBV3-2) and TRBJ1-6; tentative D call: TRBD1 (6 bases). Germline assignment: CDR1 LGHDT and CDR2 YNNKEL (reference sequence). Deletions cut 4 bases from V and 0 bases from J, with 13 bases between. The CDR3 totals 17 residues.

This rearrangement joins TRBV5-1 to TRBJ2-7, with TRBD2 matching 10 bases. V dropped 3 bases and J dropped 2; count of bases not matched to a gene: 8. The CDR3 is 16 residues long. In germline, CDR1 is SGHRS, CDR2 YFSETQ. CDR3 DNA: TGCGCCAGCAGCTCATATAGGACTAGCGGTACCTACGAGCAGTACTTC. Translating it yields CASSSYRTSGTYEQYF.